Each of the 27 T cell receptor beta chains below was sequenced from the same sample in a study of vaccination and CD4 T cells after COVID-19. Their antigen targets remain unknown. Treatment meaning: approximately nine-day PBMC culture with coronavirus spike peptide pools or control peptides (ViraFEST assay). The assay that was used to sequence DNA from cultured CD4+ T cells was the Oncomine TCR Beta short-read assay. One entry per CDR3 protein, called by TCRdb with MiXCR from the PCR reads. The sample has roughly 18,000 distinct CDR3 sequences; approximately 49% are singletons. Sequenced material: CD4+ T cells from blood, cultured in vitro. The source is a human donor who had recovered from COVID-19.

The V call is TRBV27, the J call TRBJ2-1, with no clear D. The germline V gene encodes CDR1 MNHEY and CDR2 SMNVEV (reference sequence). The CDR3 is made up of 14 amino acids. Trimming left V 3 bases short and J 6 bases short, with 12 bases between. This CDR3 reads CASSFSRSVNEQFF. The CDR3 DNA reads as TGTGCCAGCAGTTTTAGTCGGTCCGTCAATGAGCAGTTCTTC.

This chain uses TRBV20-1 with TRBJ1-6, with TRBD1 matching 10 bases. J gave up 8 bases and V 6 bases, and 10 bases lay outside the gene matches. CDR1 is DFQATT, CDR2 SNEGSKA, per germline (reference sequence). The CDR3 contains 15 residues. The CDR3 DNA sequence: TGCAGTGCCCACCCCGGACAGGGGGGGGATTCACCCCTCCACTTT. This translates into CSAHPGQGGDSPLHF.

The V and J genes are TRBV11-2 and TRBJ2-5; 8 bases line up with TRBD1. Germline values: CDR1 SGHAT, CDR2 FQNNGV. The trim removed 5 bases at V and 2 bases at J, leaving 4 bases unmatched. CDR3 length: 14 amino acids. Here the CDR3 reads CASSRTGGQETQYF. The DNA for the CDR3 is TGTGCCAGCAGCCGTACAGGGGGTCAAGAGACCCAGTACTTC.

The chain combines TRBV12-5 with TRBJ1-2; D possibly corresponds to TRBD1 (6 bases). V lost 4 bases, J lost 8 bases, and 11 bases lay in between. This CDR3 region has 12 residues. Germline loops: CDR1 LGHNT, CDR2 FRNRAP. CDR3 residues: CASGSQTGGYTF. The CDR3, as DNA: TGTGCTAGTGGTTCGCAGACAGGAGGCTACACCTTC.

The rearrangement uses TRBV4-1 and TRBJ1-2; 9 positions agree with TRBD1. Germline trimming cut 2 bases from V and 6 bases from J; bases unmatched to any gene: 4. The CDR3 covers 14 residues. Germline loops: CDR1 MGHRA, CDR2 YSYEKL. CDR3 amino acids: CASSQPGQGHGYTF. The CDR3 DNA reads TGCGCCAGCAGCCAACCGGGACAGGGACATGGCTACACCTTC.

The gene calls are TRBV2 and TRBJ1-2; no reliable D call. Trimming removed 7 bases from V and 6 bases from J, with 15 bases in between. Germline lookup yields CDR1 SNHLY and CDR2 FYNNEI. This CDR3 spans 13 amino acids. The CDR3 reads CASMEGRLDGYTF. In nucleotides, the CDR3 is TGTGCCAGCATGGAGGGTAGACTGGATGGCTACACCTTC.

Only a few counts were recorded for this clonotype. The chain recombines TRBV2 with TRBJ2-4; 11 positions agree with TRBD1. V lost 6 bases and J lost 8; bases outside the gene matches: 0. The length of the CDR3 is 12 residues. Germline assignment: CDR1 SNHLY and CDR2 FYNNEI. The DNA for the CDR3 is TGTGCCAGCAGGGGACAGGGGGACATTCAGTACTTC. It translates to CASRGQGDIQYF.

The V gene is TRBV20-1, the J gene TRBJ1-1, with 7 bases fitting TRBD1. V lost 1 base and J lost 4; bases outside the gene matches: 9. The CDR3 consists of 15 residues. Germline V gene data show CDR1 as DFQATT and CDR2 as SNEGSKA (reference sequence). The CDR3 spells CSARVRSGGPTEAFF. In nucleotides, the CDR3 is TGCAGTGCTAGAGTCCGGTCAGGGGGTCCCACTGAAGCTTTCTTT.

Only a few counts were recorded for this clonotype. J is TRBJ2-3 and V is TRBV6-1; D call uncertain. With 5 bases removed from V and 3 bases from J, the gap between germline ends came to 6 bases. CDR3 length equals 12 residues. Germline assignment: CDR1 MNHNS and CDR2 SASEGT. CDR3 bases: TGTGCCAGCAGTACCCGAACAGATACGCAGTATTTT. It codes for CASSTRTDTQYF.

The V and J genes are TRBV6-1 and TRBJ2-3, with 9 nucleotides matching TRBD2. The CDR3 has 13 residues. Germline trimming cut 10 bases from V and 3 bases from J; bases unmatched to any gene: 5. Germline CDR1 and CDR2: MNHNS and SASEGT. CDR3 DNA: TGTGCCATCGGACTAGCGAGGACAGATACGCAGTATTTT. Protein: CAIGLARTDTQYF.

The chain recombines TRBV4-2 with TRBJ1-3; D remains unclear. Germline V CDR1 and CDR2: LGHNA, YNFKEQ. The CDR3 contains 12 residues. The V end was cut by 0 bases, the J end by 7 bases, with 4 bases between. The CDR3 loop reads CASSQESNTIYF. The CDR3 DNA is TGTGCCAGCAGCCAAGAGTCGAACACCATATATTTT.

J is TRBJ2-7 and V is TRBV20-1; 13 nucleotides line up with TRBD2. CDR3 length: 17 amino acids. With 1 base clipped from V and 0 bases from J, the junction kept 6 bases outside the gene matches. The germline CDR1 and CDR2 sequences are DFQATT and SNEGSKA (reference sequence). The CDR3 protein is CSARGLAGGPSSYEQYF. The DNA of the CDR3 is TGCAGTGCTAGAGGACTAGCGGGGGGCCCTAGCTCCTACGAGCAGTACTTC.

The CDR3: CASSSGLAYDTDTQYF. DNA for the CDR3: TGTGCCAGCAGCTCCGGACTAGCTTATGACACAGATACGCAGTATTTT. This chain connects TRBV7-8 to TRBJ2-3; 8 bases align to TRBD2. With V trimmed by 4 bases and J by 2 bases, 8 bases remained unmatched. Germline CDR1 SGHVS, CDR2 FQNEAQ. The CDR3 is 16 residues long.

The chain employs TRBV20-1 and TRBJ1-1; D may be TRBD1 (5 bases). The CDR3 extends over 12 amino acids. The V end lost 3 bases, the J end lost 10 bases, and 15 bases lay between the germline ends. The germline V gene has CDR1 DFQATT and CDR2 SNEGSKA (reference sequence). The CDR3 loop reads CSARHSGEGAFF. The CDR3 nucleotides read TGCAGTGCTAGGCACTCGGGGGAGGGAGCTTTCTTT.

The chain has TRBV6-2 or TRBV6-3 and TRBJ1-5; D is unresolved. Trimming cost V 5 bases and J 6 bases, with 14 bases left between them. The CDR3 has 14 amino acids. Looked up from germline, CDR1 is MNHEY and CDR2 is SVGEGT. The CDR3, as DNA: TGTGCCAGCAGTCCAACAAGGAGACGTCAGCCCCAGCATTTT. Translation: CASSPTRRRQPQHF.

This clonotype was detected only a few times. The chain carries TRBV28 and TRBJ2-2, with D maybe TRBD2 (6 bases). The CDR3 runs to 18 residues. Per the germline V gene, CDR1 is MDHEN and CDR2 is SYDVKM. V was pared by 5 bases and J by 7 bases, with 26 bases between. CDR3 amino acids: CASSPAGVGGEGVGELFF. The DNA for the CDR3 is TGTGCCAGCAGTCCCGCCGGGGTGGGGGGAGAAGGAGTCGGGGAGCTGTTTTTT.

The chain joins TRBV5-1 to TRBJ2-7; D is undetermined. The ends were cut back, 4 bases at V and 0 bases at J, with 11 bases in the middle. The CDR3 consists of 14 residues. In germline, CDR1 is SGHRS, CDR2 YFSETQ. The CDR3: CASSRESSSYEQYF. The CDR3 nucleotides are TGCGCCAGCAGCAGGGAATCCAGCTCCTACGAGCAGTACTTC.

The chain recombines TRBV27 with TRBJ2-5; D call uncertain. CDR1 and CDR2 from the germline V gene are MNHEY and SMNVEV (reference sequence). Deletions cut 5 bases from V and 5 bases from J, with 9 bases between. The CDR3 spans 12 residues. The DNA of the CDR3 is TGTGCCAGCAGTACCCCCGGGGAGACCCAGTACTTC. Translated, it gives CASSTPGETQYF.

The rearrangement joins TRBV6-5 to TRBJ1-1; 9 bases are shared with TRBD1. V shed 4 bases, J shed 7 bases, and the junction held 10 bases outside the gene matches. Germline V gene lookup returns CDR1 MNHEY and CDR2 SVGAGI. The CDR3 length is 15 residues. The CDR3 loop is CASSFDRDRVSEAFF. The CDR3 DNA reads as TGTGCCAGCAGTTTCGACCGGGACAGGGTGAGTGAAGCTTTCTTT.

Only one count was recorded for this clonotype. V and J are TRBV2 and TRBJ1-5, with 7 bases fitting TRBD1. The V segment lost 6 bases and the J segment 1 base; nucleotides outside the gene matches: 6. CDR3 size: 15 residues. Germline V CDR1 and CDR2: SNHLY, FYNNEI. The CDR3 nucleotides are TGTGCCAGCAGCCCCACAGGGGTAAGCAATCAGCCCCAGCATTTT. It specifies CASSPTGVSNQPQHF.

The chain recombines TRBV7-2 with TRBJ2-7, with D tentatively TRBD2 (6 bases). The CDR3 runs to 23 residues. Trimming left V 5 bases short and J 0 bases short, with 38 bases between. Germline V gives CDR1 SGHTA, CDR2 FQGNSA. CDR3 sequence reads: CASSPWVPRTIMLDAGSSYEQYF. The CDR3 DNA reads as TGTGCCAGCAGCCCCTGGGTCCCTCGTACGATAATGCTGGATGCGGGAAGCTCCTACGAGCAGTACTTC.

CDR3 DNA: TGTGCCAGCAGTTACGGACAGGGGAGTCAGCCCCAGCATTTT. It translates to CASSYGQGSQPQHF. This chain uses TRBV6-5 with TRBJ1-5; TRBD1 matches 9 bases. The J segment lost 6 bases and the V segment lost 2 bases, leaving 2 bases of the junction unmatched. CDR1 is MNHEY, CDR2 SVGAGI, per germline. The CDR3 sequence is 14 residues long.

The J gene is TRBJ1-1, the V gene TRBV2, with 7 bases lining up with TRBD1. Germline loops: CDR1 SNHLY, CDR2 FYNNEI. The CDR3 loop spans 12 amino acids. The J segment lost 8 bases and the V segment lost 5 bases, leaving 5 bases of the junction unmatched. DNA for the CDR3: TGTGCCAGCAGTTTGACAGGGTACGAAGCTTTCTTT. Translated, it gives CASSLTGYEAFF.

The rearrangement joins TRBV7-9 to TRBJ1-1, with D possibly TRBD1 on 5 matching bases. The CDR3 totals 13 residues. The germline CDR1 and CDR2 sequences are SEHNR and FQNEAQ (reference sequence). Deletions cut 5 bases from V and 7 bases from J, with 14 bases between. The CDR3 loop reads CASSLRGDGEAFF. Written as DNA, the CDR3 is TGTGCCAGCAGCCTCAGAGGGGATGGTGAAGCTTTCTTT.

In its sample, this clonotype was seen a few times. The V and J genes are TRBV20-1 and TRBJ2-1; the match to TRBD2 covers 13 bases. The CDR3 is 13 residues long. Unmatched junction bases numbered 4, after V lost 5 bases and J lost 9 bases. CDR1 is DFQATT, CDR2 SNEGSKA, per germline (reference sequence). CDR3 region: CSARLAGGGEQFF. In DNA, the CDR3 is TGCAGTGCTCGACTAGCGGGGGGAGGTGAGCAGTTCTTC.

V usage is TRBV20-1 and J usage is TRBJ2-7; 10 bases line up with TRBD2. This CDR3 is built from 14 residues. From germline, CDR1 is DFQATT and CDR2 SNEGSKA (reference sequence). The junction had 3 bases not matched to a gene; V was cut back by 1 base and J by 3 bases. In DNA form, the CDR3 reads TGCAGTGCTAGAGCGGCTAGCGGGAGCTACGAGCAGTACTTC. It encodes CSARAASGSYEQYF.

This chain connects TRBV7-2 to TRBJ2-1; D might be TRBD1 (6 bases). Trimming shortened V by 0 bases and J by 0 bases, and 6 bases separated the two germline ends. The CDR3 length is 15 residues. Germline lookup yields CDR1 SGHTA and CDR2 FQGNSA. The CDR3 spells CASSLAGASYNEQFF. For the CDR3, the DNA is TGTGCCAGCAGCTTAGCGGGGGCCTCCTACAATGAGCAGTTCTTC.